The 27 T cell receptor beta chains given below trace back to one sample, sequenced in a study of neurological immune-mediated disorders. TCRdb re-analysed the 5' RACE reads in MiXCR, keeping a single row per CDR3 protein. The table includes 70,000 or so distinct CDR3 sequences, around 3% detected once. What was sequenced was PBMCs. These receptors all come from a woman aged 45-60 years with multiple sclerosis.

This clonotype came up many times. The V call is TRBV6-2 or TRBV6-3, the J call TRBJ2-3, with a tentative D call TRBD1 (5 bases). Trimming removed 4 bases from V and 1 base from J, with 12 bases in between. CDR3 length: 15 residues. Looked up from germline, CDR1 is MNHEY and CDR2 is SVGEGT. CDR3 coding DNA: TGTGCCAGCAGTTCAACCGGCAGGGGCACAGATACGCAGTATTTT. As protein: CASSSTGRGTDTQYF.

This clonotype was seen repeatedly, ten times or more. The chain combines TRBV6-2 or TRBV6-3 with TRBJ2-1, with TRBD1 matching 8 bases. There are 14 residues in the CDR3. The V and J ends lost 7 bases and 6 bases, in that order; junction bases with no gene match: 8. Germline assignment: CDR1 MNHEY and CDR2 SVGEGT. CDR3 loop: CASTKDTGGNEQFF. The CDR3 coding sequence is TGTGCCAGCACCAAAGACACAGGGGGCAATGAGCAGTTCTTC.

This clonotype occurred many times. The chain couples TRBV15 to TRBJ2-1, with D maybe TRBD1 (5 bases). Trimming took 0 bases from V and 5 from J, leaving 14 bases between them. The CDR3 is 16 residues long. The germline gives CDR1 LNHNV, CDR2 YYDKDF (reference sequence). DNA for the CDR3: TGTGCCACCAGCAGAGATCGACAGAATTCTCACAATGAGCAGTTCTTC. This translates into CATSRDRQNSHNEQFF.

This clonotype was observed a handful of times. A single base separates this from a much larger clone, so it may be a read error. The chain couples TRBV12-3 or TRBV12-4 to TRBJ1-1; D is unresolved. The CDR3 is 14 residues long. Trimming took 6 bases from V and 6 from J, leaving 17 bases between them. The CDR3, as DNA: TGTGCCAGCAGGTCCGAAACCACGGGCGCTGAAGCTTTCTTT. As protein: CASRSETTGAEAFF.

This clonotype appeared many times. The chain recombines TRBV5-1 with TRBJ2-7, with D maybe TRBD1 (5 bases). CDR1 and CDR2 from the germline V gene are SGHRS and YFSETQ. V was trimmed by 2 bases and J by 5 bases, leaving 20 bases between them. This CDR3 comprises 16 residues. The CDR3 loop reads CASSLRHASGNNEQYV. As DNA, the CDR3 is TGCGCCAGCAGCTTACGGCATGCGTCAGGGAACAACGAGCAGTACGTC.

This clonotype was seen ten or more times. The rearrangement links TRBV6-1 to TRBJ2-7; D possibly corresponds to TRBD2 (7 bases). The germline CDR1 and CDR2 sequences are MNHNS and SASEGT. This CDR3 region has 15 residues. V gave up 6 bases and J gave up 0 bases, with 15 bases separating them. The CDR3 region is CASREWEGGSYEQYF. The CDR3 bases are TGTGCCAGCAGAGAGTGGGAGGGGGGCTCCTACGAGCAGTACTTC.

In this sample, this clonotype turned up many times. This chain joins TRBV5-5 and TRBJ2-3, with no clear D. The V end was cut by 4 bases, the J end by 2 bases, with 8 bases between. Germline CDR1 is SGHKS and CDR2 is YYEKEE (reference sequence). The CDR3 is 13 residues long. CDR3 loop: CASSPHSTDTQYF. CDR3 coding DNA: TGTGCCAGCAGCCCCCACTCCACAGATACGCAGTATTTT. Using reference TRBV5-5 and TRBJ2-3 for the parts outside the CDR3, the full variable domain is DAGVTQSPTHLIKTRGQQVTLRCSPISGHKSVSWYQQVLGQGPQFIFQYYEKEERGRGNFPDRFSARQFPNYSSELNVNALLLGDSALYLCASSPHSTDTQYFGPGTRLTVL.

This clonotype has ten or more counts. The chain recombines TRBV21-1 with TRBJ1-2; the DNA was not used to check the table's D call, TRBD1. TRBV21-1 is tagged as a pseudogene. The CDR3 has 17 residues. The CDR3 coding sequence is TGTGCCAGCAGCCCAGCCCCGACTCCCCGGAGGACAGTCGGCTACACCTTC. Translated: CASSPAPTPRRTVGYTF.

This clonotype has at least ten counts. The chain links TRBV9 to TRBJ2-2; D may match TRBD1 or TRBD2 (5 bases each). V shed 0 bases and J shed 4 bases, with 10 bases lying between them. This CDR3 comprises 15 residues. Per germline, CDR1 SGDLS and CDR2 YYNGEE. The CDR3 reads CASSVEGTGTGELFF. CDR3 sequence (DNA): TGTGCCAGCAGCGTAGAAGGGACGGGCACCGGGGAGCTGTTTTTT.

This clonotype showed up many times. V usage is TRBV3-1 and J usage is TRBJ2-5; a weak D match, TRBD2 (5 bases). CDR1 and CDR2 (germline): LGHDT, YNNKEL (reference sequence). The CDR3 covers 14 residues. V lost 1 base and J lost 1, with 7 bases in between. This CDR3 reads CASSQGLAQETQYF. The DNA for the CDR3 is TGTGCCAGCAGCCAAGGGCTAGCCCAAGAGACCCAGTACTTC.

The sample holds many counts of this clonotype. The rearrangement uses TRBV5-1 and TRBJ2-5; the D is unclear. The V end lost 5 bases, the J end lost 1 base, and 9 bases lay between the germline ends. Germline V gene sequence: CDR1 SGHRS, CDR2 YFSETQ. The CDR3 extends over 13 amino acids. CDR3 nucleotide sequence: TGCGCCAGCAGACGGCAGGTCCAAGAGACCCAGTACTTC. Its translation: CASRRQVQETQYF. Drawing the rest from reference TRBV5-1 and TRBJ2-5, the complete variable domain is KAGVTQTPRYLIKTRGQQVTLSCSPISGHRSVSWYQQTPGQGLQFLFEYFSETQRNKGNFPGRFSGRQFSNSRSEMNVSTLELGDSALYLCASRRQVQETQYFGPGTRLLVL.

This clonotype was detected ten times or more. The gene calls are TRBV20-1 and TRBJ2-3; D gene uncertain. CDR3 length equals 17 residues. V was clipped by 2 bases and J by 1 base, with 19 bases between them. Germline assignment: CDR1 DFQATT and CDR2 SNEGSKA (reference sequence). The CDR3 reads CSARSGFEFLGTDTQYF. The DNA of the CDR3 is TGCAGTGCTAGATCTGGGTTTGAATTTCTGGGCACAGATACGCAGTATTTT.

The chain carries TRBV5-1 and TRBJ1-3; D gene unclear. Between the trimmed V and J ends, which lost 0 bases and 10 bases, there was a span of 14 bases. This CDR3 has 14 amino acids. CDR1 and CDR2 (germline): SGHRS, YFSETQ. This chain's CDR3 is CASSLDGDAGTIYF. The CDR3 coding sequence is TGCGCCAGCAGCTTGGATGGCGACGCTGGGACCATATATTTT.

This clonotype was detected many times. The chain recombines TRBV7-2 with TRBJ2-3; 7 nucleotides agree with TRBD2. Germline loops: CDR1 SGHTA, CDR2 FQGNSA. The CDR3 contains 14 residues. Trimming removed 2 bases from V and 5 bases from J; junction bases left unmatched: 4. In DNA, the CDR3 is TGTGCCAGCAGCTTACGGGGGGTCGAAGATACGCAGTATTTT. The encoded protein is CASSLRGVEDTQYF.

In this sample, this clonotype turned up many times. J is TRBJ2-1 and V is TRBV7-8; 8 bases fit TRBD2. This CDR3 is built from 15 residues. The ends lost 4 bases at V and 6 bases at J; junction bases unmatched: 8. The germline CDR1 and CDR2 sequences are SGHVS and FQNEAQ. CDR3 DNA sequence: TGTGCCAGCAGCTCGCCGGGACTAGAAATCAATGAGCAGTTCTTC. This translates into CASSSPGLEINEQFF.

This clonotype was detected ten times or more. DNA of the CDR3: TGTGCCAGCAGCCAAGGACCGTGGGCGGGCGAGCAGTACGTC. Translating gives CASSQGPWAGEQYV. The V gene is TRBV3-1, the J gene TRBJ2-7; possible D gene TRBD2, 5 bases. The V and J ends lost 1 base and 6 bases respectively, with 13 bases between them. This CDR3 is 14 amino acids long. Per germline, CDR1 LGHDT and CDR2 YNNKEL (reference sequence).

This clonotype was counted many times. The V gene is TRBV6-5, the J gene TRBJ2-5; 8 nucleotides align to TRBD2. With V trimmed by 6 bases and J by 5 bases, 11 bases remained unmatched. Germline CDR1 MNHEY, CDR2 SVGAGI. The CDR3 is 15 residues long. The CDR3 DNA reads TGTGCCAGCAGACAACTAGCGGACCTTGGGGAGACCCAGTACTTC. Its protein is CASRQLADLGETQYF.

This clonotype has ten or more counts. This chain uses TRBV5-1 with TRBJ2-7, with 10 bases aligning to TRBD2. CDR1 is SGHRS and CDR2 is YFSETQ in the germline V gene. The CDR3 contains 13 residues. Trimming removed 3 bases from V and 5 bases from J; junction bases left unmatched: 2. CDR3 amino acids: CASSSGLANEQYF. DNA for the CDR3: TGCGCCAGCAGCTCGGGACTAGCGAACGAGCAGTACTTC.

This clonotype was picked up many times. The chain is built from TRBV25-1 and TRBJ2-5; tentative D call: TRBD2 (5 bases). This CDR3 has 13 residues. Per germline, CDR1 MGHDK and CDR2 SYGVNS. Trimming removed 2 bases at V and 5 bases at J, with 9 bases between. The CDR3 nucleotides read TGTGCCAGCAGTGAACTAGCCACGGAGACCCAGTACTTC. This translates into CASSELATETQYF.

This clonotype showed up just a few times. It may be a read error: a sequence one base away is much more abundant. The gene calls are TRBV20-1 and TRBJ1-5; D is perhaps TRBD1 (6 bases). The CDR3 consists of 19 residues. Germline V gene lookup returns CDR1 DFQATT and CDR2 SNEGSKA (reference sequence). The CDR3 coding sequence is TGCAGTGCTACTAAACTGACTCGGACAGTTCGTTATAGCAATCAGCCCCAGAATTTT. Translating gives CSATKLTRTVRYSNQPQNF.

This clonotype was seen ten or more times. The CDR3 sequence: CASSFGQFTGELFF. CDR3 nucleotides: TGTGCCAGCAGTTTTGGACAGTTCACCGGGGAGCTGTTTTTT. The rearrangement uses TRBV28 and TRBJ2-2, with D possibly matching TRBD1 (6 bases). This CDR3 is built from 14 residues. The V end lost 3 bases, the J end lost 4 bases, and 9 bases lay between the germline ends. Germline V gene sequence: CDR1 MDHEN, CDR2 SYDVKM.

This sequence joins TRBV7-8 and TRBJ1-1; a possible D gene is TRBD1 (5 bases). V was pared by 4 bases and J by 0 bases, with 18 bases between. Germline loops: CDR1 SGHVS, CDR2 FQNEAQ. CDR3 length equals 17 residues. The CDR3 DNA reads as TGTGCCAGCAGCTCGTATCCGAGCGGGACGGTGAACACTGAAGCTTTCTTT. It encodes CASSSYPSGTVNTEAFF.

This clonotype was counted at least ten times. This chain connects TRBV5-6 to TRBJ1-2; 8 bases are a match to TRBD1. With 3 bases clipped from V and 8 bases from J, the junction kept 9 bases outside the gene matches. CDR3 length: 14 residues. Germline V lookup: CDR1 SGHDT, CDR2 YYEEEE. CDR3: CASSSRQGAKGYTF. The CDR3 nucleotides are TGTGCCAGCAGCTCACGGCAGGGGGCGAAAGGCTACACCTTC.

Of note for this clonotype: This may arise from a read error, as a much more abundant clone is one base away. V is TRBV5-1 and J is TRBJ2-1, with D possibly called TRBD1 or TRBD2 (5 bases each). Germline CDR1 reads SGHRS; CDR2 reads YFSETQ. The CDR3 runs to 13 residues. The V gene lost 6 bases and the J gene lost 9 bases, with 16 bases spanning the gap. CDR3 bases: TGCGCCAGCAACCTCTCACCTGGGGGTGAGCAGTTCTTC. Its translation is CASNLSPGGEQFF.

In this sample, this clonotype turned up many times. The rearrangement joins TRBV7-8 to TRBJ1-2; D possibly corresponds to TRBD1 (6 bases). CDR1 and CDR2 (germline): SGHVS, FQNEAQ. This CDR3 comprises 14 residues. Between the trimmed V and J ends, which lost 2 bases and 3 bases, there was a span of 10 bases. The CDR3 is CASSLQGPHYGYTF. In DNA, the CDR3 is TGTGCCAGCAGCTTACAGGGGCCACACTATGGCTACACCTTC.

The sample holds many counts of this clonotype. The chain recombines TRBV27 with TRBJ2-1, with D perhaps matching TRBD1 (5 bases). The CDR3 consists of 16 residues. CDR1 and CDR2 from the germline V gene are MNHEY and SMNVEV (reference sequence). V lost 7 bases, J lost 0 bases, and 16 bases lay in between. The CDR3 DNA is TGTGCCAGCACAAACCCGACAGCCAGCTCCTACAATGAGCAGTTCTTC. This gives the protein CASTNPTASSYNEQFF.

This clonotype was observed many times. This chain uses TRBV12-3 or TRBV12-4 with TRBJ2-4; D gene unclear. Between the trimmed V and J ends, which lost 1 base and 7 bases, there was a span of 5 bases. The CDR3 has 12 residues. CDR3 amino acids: CASSLEMNIQYF. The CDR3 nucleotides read TGTGCCAGCAGTTTAGAAATGAACATTCAGTACTTC.